This T cell receptor beta chain is from a study of shared clonotypes between healthy human individuals. This clone has more than one count but fewer than ten. Method: immunoSEQ multiplex PCR; TCRdb's copy keeps in-frame clones and lacks some. The data show 780,000 or so clones, 72% seen once. Looked up from germline, CDR1 is MNHEY and CDR2 is SMNVEV (reference sequence). CDR3 length equals 15 residues. The V end lost 6 bases, the J end lost 3 bases, and 17 bases lay between the germline ends. The V and J genes are TRBV27 and TRBJ2-5, with a weak D call TRBD2 (6 bases). The receptor comes from a woman in her twenties or thirties in good health. The sequencing sample was made of memory CD4+ T cells sorted from blood. Subset defined: CD45RA-negative fraction. CDR3: CASRRTGLKEETQYF. For the CDR3, the DNA is TGTGCCAGCAGGAGAACGGGACTCAAGGAAGAGACCCAGTACTTC.